This T cell receptor (beta chain) was sequenced during a study of cytomegalovirus exposure and HLA in healthy donors. Use of 60 Vbeta and 13 Jbeta primers characterized the PCR. Clones were read by immunoSEQ multiplex PCR, and TCRdb kept only the in-frame ones, dropping some. The sample contains some 190,000 clones, 70% to 85% of which appear only once. The CDR3 spans 15 residues. Looked up from germline, CDR1 is LGHNA and CDR2 is YNFKEQ. The sample was PBMCs. The chain links TRBV4-2 to TRBJ2-5; TRBD1 agrees at 7 bases. The DNA matches TRBJ2-7 better at its end, which makes the J call doubtful. The clonotype comes from a man between 18 and 35 years old in good health and CMV-seronegative. CDR3 amino acids: CASSQDLDRSYEQYF. The CDR3 DNA sequence: TGTGCCAGCAGCCAAGATCTGGACAGGTCCTACGAGCAGTACTTC.